The sequence of this T cell receptor beta chain was determined in a study of blood T cell repertoires in COVID-19. In the study's own analysis: Amplifying reference gene primers gave estimates of nucleated cell counts. Some clones are missing from TCRdb's copy, which holds only in-frame ones; the method was immunoSEQ multiplex PCR. V, J and clone size are taken as reported in that table, and D and trimming were inferred from the DNA itself. The table lists more than 55,000 clones, approximately 92% of them singletons. The CDR3 spans 13 residues. Trimming shortened V by 2 bases and J by 3 bases, and 7 bases separated the two germline ends. Per germline, CDR1 MNHEY and CDR2 SVGAGI.

The chain uses TRBV6-5 and TRBJ1-2; D is uncertain. The material sequenced was peripheral blood. The sequence derives from an older woman with COVID-19, enrolled during active disease. The CDR3 loop reads CASSYIPDYGYTF. The CDR3 region has the DNA TGTGCCAGCAGTTACATCCCAGACTATGGCTACACCTTC.